The sequence of this T cell receptor beta chain was determined in a study of beta chain features in type 1 diabetes. Sorted populations were all over 98% pure. The CDR3 consists of 16 residues. CDR1 and CDR2 from the germline V gene are SGHTA and FQGNSA. V shed 5 bases, J shed 6 bases, and the junction held 9 bases outside the gene matches. As every portion of the isolated RNA was reverse transcribed, the sequencing read expressed TCRB transcripts. The method was immunoSEQ multiplex PCR; TCRdb's version includes in-frame clones alone and lacks a portion of them. The table lists about 330,000 clones, 9.5% to 11% of them singletons.

What was sequenced was naive CD4+ T cells from blood. The clonotype originates from a woman aged 30 to 39 in good health. This chain uses TRBV7-2 with TRBJ2-3, with TRBD2 matching 12 bases. The DNA of the CDR3 is TGTGCCAGCAGCGTGACTAGCGGGAGAGTGTCCGATACGCAGTATTTT. Its translation: CASSVTSGRVSDTQYF.